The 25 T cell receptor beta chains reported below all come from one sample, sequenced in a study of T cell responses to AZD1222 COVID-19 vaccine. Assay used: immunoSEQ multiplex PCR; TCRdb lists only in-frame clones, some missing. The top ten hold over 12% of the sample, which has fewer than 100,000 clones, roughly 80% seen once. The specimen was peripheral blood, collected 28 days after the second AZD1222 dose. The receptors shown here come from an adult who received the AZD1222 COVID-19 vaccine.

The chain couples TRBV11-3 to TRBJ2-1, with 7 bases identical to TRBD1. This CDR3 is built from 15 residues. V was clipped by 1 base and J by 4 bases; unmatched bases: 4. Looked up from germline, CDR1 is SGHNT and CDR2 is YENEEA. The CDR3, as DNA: TGTGCCAGCAGCTTAGGAACAGGGGTATACAATGAGCAGTTCTTC. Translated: CASSLGTGVYNEQFF.

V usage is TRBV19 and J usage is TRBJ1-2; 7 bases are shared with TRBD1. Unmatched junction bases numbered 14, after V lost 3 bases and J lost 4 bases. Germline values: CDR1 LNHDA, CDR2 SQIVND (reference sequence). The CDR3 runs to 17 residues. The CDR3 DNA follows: TGTGCCAGTAGTATGAATTCGGGGACAGCCCGGGTCTATGGCTACACCTTC. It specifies CASSMNSGTARVYGYTF.

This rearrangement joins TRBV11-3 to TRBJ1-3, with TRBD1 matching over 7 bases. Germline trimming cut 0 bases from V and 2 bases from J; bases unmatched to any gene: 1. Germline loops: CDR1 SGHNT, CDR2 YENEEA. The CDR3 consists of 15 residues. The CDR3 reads CASSLETGTGNTIYF. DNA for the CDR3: TGTGCCAGCAGCTTAGAGACAGGGACTGGAAACACCATATATTTT.

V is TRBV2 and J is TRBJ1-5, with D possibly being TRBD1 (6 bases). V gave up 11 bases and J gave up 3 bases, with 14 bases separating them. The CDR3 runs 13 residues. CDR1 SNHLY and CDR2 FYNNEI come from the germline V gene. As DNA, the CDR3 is TGTGCCTGGGGGGGGCGGTACAATCAGCCCCAGCATTTT. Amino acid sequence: CAWGGRYNQPQHF.

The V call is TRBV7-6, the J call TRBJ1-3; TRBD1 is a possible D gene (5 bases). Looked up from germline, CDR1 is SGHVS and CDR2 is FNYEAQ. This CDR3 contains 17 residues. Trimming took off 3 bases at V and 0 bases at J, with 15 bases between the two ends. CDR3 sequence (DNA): TGTGCCAGCAGCTTGGGGTCGCGGGGGTACTCTGGAAACACCATATATTTT. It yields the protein CASSLGSRGYSGNTIYF.

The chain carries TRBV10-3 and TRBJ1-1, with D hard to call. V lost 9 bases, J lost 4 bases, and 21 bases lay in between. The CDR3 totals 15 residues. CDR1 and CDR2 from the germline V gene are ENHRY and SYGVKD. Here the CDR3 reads CAIHATPGFGTEAFF. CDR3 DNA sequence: TGTGCCATACATGCTACACCAGGTTTCGGCACTGAAGCTTTCTTT.

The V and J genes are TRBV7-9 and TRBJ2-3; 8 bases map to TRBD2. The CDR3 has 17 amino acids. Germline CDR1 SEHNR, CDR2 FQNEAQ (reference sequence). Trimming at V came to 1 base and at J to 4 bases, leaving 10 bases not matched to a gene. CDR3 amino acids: CASSLDLWRGDADTQYF. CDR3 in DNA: TGTGCCAGCAGCTTAGATCTTTGGCGGGGGGACGCAGATACGCAGTATTTT.

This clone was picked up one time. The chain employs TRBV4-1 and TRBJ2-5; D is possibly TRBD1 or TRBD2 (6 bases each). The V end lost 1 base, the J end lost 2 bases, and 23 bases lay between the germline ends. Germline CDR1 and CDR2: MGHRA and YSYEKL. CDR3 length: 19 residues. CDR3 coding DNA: TGCGCCAGCAGCCAAGTTGAGGGGGGACTGGGCGTTCGTCAAGAGACCCAGTACTTC. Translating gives CASSQVEGGLGVRQETQYF.

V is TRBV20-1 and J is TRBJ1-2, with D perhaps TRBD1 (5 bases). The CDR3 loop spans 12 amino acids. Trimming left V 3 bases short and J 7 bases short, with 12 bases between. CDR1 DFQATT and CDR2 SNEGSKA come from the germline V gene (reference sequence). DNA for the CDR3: TGCAGTGCTAGTTCCGGGGGATCTGGCTACACCTTC. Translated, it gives CSASSGGSGYTF.

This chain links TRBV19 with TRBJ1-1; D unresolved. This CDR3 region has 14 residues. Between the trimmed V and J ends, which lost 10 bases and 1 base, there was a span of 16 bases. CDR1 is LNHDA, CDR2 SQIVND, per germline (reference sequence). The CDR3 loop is CATLRETQNTEAFF. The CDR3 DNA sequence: TGTGCCACCCTGCGGGAGACGCAGAACACTGAAGCTTTCTTT.

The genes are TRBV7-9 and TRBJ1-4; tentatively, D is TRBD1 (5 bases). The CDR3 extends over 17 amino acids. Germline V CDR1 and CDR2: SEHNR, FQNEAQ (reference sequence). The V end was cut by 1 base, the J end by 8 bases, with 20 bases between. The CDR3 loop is CASSLVGDSSGREKLFF. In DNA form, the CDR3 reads TGTGCCAGCAGCTTAGTGGGCGACAGTTCCGGAAGAGAAAAACTGTTTTTT.

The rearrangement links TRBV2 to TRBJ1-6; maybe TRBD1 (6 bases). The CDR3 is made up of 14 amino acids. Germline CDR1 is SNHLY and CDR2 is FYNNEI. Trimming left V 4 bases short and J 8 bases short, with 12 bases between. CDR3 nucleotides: TGTGCCAGCAGTGTGTCACAGGGCGATTCACCCCTCCACTTT. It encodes CASSVSQGDSPLHF. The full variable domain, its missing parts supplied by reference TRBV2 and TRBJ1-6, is EPEVTQTPSHQVTQMGQEVILRCVPISNHLYFYWYRQILGQKVEFLVSFYNNEISEKSEIFDDQFSVERPDGSNFTLKIRSTKLEDSAMYFCASSVSQGDSPLHFGNGTRLTVT.

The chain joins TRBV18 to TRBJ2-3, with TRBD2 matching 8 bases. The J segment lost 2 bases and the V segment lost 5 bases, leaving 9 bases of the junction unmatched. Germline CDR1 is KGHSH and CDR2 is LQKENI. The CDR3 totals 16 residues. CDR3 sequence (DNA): TGTGCCAGCTCAACCCAGCCTAGCGGGTTCACAGATACGCAGTATTTT. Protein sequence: CASSTQPSGFTDTQYF.

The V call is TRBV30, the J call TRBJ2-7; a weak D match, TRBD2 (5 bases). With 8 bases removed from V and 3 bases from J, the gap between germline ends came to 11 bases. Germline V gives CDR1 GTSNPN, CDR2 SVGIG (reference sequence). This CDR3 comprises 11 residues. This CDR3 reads CAGESYYEQYF. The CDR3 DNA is TGTGCCGGGGAGAGTTACTACGAGCAGTACTTC.

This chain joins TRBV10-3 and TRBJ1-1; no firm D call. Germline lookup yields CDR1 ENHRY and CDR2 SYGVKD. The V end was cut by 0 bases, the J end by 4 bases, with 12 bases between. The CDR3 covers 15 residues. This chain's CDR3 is CAISESIARFTEAFF. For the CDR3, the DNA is TGTGCCATCAGTGAGTCGATAGCCAGATTCACTGAAGCTTTCTTT.

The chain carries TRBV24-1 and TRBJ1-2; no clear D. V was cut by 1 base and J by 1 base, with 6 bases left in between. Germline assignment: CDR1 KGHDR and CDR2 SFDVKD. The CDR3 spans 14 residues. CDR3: CATSDFDNNYGYTF. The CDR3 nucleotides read TGTGCCACCAGTGATTTCGACAATAACTATGGCTACACCTTC.

Here the CDR3 DNA reads TGTGCCAGCAGCTCCTTAGCGGGGGGTATCACAGATACGCAGTATTTT. Amino acids: CASSSLAGGITDTQYF. The chain combines TRBV7-6 with TRBJ2-3, with 10 bases matching TRBD2. The V segment lost 4 bases and the J segment 2 bases; nucleotides outside the gene matches: 6. CDR1 SGHVS and CDR2 FNYEAQ come from the germline V gene. This CDR3 is 16 amino acids long.

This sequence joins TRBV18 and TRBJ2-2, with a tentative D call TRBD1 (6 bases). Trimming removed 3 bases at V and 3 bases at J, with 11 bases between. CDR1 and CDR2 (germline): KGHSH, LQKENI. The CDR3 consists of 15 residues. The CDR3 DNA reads TGTGCCAGCTCACCCCGACAGGCGTACACCGGGGAGCTGTTTTTT. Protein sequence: CASSPRQAYTGELFF.

CDR3 in amino acids: CASSVDGTTIVGYTF. The CDR3 DNA reads TGTGCCAGCAGCGTAGATGGGACGACAATTGTTGGCTACACCTTC. The rearrangement links TRBV9 to TRBJ1-2, with a tentative D call TRBD1 (5 bases). V was pared by 0 bases and J by 7 bases, with 16 bases between. The CDR3 spans 15 residues. Germline V gives CDR1 SGDLS, CDR2 YYNGEE.

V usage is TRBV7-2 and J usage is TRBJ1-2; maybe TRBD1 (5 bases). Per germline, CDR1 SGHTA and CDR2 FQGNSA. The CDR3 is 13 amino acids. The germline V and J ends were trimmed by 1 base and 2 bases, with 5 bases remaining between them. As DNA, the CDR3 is TGTGCCAGCAGCTTAGGGGGGAACTATGGCTACACCTTC. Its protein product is CASSLGGNYGYTF. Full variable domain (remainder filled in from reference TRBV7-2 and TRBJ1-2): GAGVSQSPSNKVTEKGKDVELRCDPISGHTALYWYRQSLGQGLEFLIYFQGNSAPDKSGLPSDRFSAERTGGSVSTLTIQRTQQEDSAVYLCASSLGGNYGYTFGSGTRLTVV.

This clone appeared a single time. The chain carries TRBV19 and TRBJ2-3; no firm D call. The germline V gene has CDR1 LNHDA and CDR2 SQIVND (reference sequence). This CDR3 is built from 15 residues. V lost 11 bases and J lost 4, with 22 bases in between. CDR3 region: CACGRTTPGADTQYF. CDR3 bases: TGTGCCTGTGGCAGAACTACGCCCGGAGCAGATACGCAGTATTTT.

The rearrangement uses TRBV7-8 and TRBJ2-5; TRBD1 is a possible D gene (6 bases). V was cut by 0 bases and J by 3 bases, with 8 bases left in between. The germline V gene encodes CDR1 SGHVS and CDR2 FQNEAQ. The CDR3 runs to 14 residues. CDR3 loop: CASSLANREETQYF. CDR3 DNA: TGTGCCAGCAGCTTAGCGAACAGGGAAGAGACCCAGTACTTC.

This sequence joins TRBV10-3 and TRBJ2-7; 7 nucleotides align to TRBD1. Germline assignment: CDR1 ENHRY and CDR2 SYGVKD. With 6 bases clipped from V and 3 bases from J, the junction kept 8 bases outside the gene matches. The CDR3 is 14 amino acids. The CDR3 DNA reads TGTGCCATCAGAGAGACAGGGTCCCACTACGAGCAGTACTTC. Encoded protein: CAIRETGSHYEQYF.

The CDR3 coding sequence is TGTGCCAGCAGCTTAGCCACAGATACGCAGTATTTT. It encodes CASSLATDTQYF. The V call is TRBV7-2, the J call TRBJ2-3; no reliable D call. The CDR3 length is 12 residues. Germline V gene lookup returns CDR1 SGHTA and CDR2 FQGNSA. The V and J ends lost 0 bases and 2 bases respectively, with 0 bases between them. Full variable domain (rest looked up from reference TRBV7-2 and TRBJ2-3): GAGVSQSPSNKVTEKGKDVELRCDPISGHTALYWYRQSLGQGLEFLIYFQGNSAPDKSGLPSDRFSAERTGGSVSTLTIQRTQQEDSAVYLCASSLATDTQYFGPGTRLTVL.

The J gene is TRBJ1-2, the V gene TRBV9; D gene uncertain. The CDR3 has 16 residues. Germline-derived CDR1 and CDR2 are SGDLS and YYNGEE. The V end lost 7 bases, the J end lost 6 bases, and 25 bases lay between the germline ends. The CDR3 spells CASSGPSERARNGYTF. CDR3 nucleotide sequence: TGTGCCAGCTCCGGACCCTCGGAGAGGGCCCGGAATGGCTACACCTTC.